This is a list of T cell receptor beta chains from one sample in a study of regulatory and conventional T cells in RAG deficiency. Assay used: immunoSEQ multiplex PCR; TCRdb lists only in-frame clones, some missing. The profile covers 25,000 to 30,000 clones, with roughly 95% appearing a single time and under 0.2% taken by the ten largest. The data were also submitted as part of a second study, on regulatory T cells.

Sequencing used CD25- CD4+ T cells sorted from blood. The receptors originated from a human donor in good health. Both conserved end residues are part of each CDR3. D genes are given only for firm matches. Some rows have no size entry. The others give once, few or many, or a class for an expanded clone.

j_call d_call clone_size v_call cdr3_aa cdr3_nt
TRBJ2-4 TRBD2 once TRBV5-1 CASSRTSGVAKNIQYF TGCGCCAGCAGCAGGACTAGCGGGGTCGCCAAAAACATTCAGTACTTC
TRBJ2-3 TRBD2 - TRBV4-2 CASSQDLGAGGRPDTQYF TGTGCCAGCAGCCAAGATCTCGGTGCGGGGGGGCGTCCAGATACGCAGTATTTT
TRBJ2-2 TRBD2 - TRBV7-8 CASSLLRRGGAGELFF TGTGCCAGCAGCTTATTAAGACGCGGGGGGGCAGGGGAGCTGTTTTTT
TRBJ2-7 - - TRBV9 CASSADRTPGEQYF TGTGCCAGCAGCGCCGACAGGACCCCGGGTGAGCAGTACTTC
TRBJ1-5 - - TRBV28 CASSAPPPGFNQPQHF TGTGCCAGCAGTGCCCCACCTCCGGGTTTCAATCAGCCCCAGCATTTT
TRBJ1-1 - - TRBV5-5 CASSWGQPLNTEAFF TGTGCCAGCAGTTGGGGACAACCCTTGAACACTGAAGCTTTCTTT
TRBJ1-1 - - TRBV5-6 CASSSKTRGTEAFF TGTGCCAGCAGCTCCAAAACCCGAGGCACTGAAGCTTTCTTT
TRBJ2-1 - - TRBV6-5 CASSSSGTALNEQFF -
TRBJ2-2 - - TRBV28 CASSVQAGELFF TGTGCCAGCAGTGTACAGGCCGGGGAGCTGTTTTTT
TRBJ1-5 - - TRBV7-2 CASSLQATGGQPQHF TGTGCCAGCAGCTTACAAGCGACAGGCGGTCAGCCCCAGCATTTT
TRBJ1-3 TRBD1 - TRBV11-2 CASSSDRAGNTIYF TGTGCCAGCAGCAGTGACAGGGCCGGAAACACCATATATTTT
TRBJ2-7 TRBD1 - TRBV18 CASSPLGQVSYEQYF TGTGCCAGCTCACCGCTCGGACAGGTCTCCTACGAGCAGTACTTC
TRBJ1-6 - - TRBV5-1 CASSLEPTGNSPLHF TGCGCCAGCAGCTTGGAGCCTACAGGGAATTCACCCCTCCACTTT
TRBJ1-2 - once TRBV18 CASSPPEAVPNYGYTF TGTGCCAGCTCACCACCGGAGGCCGTACCTAACTATGGCTACACCTTC
TRBJ2-3 - - TRBV11-3 CASSKGSDTQYF TGTGCCAGCAGCAAGGGGTCAGATACGCAGTATTTT
TRBJ2-1 TRBD2 - TRBV19 CASIGGGAVGEQFF TGTGCCAGTATTGGCGGGGGGGCGGTCGGTGAGCAGTTCTTC
TRBJ2-3 TRBD2 - TRBV11-2 CASSLDWGLAPRTQYF TGTGCCAGCAGCTTAGACTGGGGACTAGCCCCCCGTACGCAGTATTTT
TRBJ2-3 TRBD2 - TRBV15 CATSRGSTSGSTDTQYF TGTGCCACCAGCAGAGGGTCGACTAGCGGGTCCACAGATACGCAGTATTTT
TRBJ1-2 - - TRBV27 CASSSSQGTFDGYTF TGTGCCAGCAGTAGCTCGCAGGGTACCTTTGATGGCTACACCTTC
TRBJ1-6 - - TRBV2 CASSERLLNSPLHF TGTGCCAGCAGTGAGCGGCTGCTAAATTCCCCCCTCCACTTT
TRBJ2-3 - - TRBV5-1 CASSRAGIGTDTQYF TGCGCCAGCAGCCGGGCAGGGATTGGCACAGATACGCAGTATTTT
TRBJ1-4 TRBD1 few TRBV2 CASSTGGLGEKLFF TGTGCCAGCAGTACAGGGGGGTTAGGGGAAAAACTGTTTTTT
TRBJ2-5 TRBD2 - TRBV28 CASSPGGSWKTQYF TGTGCCAGCAGTCCCGGGGGGTCCTGGAAGACCCAGTACTTC
TRBJ2-3 - - TRBV11-3 CASRPTGTDTQYF TGTGCCAGCAGACCGACAGGAACAGATACGCAGTATTTT
TRBJ2-1 TRBD2 - TRBV9 CASSKRLAEYNEQFF TGTGCCAGCAGCAAACGACTAGCAGAATACAATGAGCAGTTCTTC
TRBJ2-7 TRBD1 - TRBV2 CASSPKGGRLYEQYF TGTGCCAGCAGTCCAAAAGGGGGCCGCCTCTACGAGCAGTACTTC
TRBJ2-4 TRBD2 - TRBV19 CASSPAGGATKNIQYF TGTGCCAGTAGCCCAGCGGGGGGCGCGACCAAAAACATTCAGTACTTC
TRBJ1-6 - once TRBV28 CASSLLKQGGNSPLHF TGTGCCAGCAGCCTGCTTAAACAGGGTGGTAATTCCCCCCTCCACTTT
TRBJ2-1 TRBD2 - TRBV11-3 CASSNRLAGGQDEQFF TGTGCCAGCAGCAACCGACTAGCGGGGGGCCAGGATGAGCAGTTCTTC
TRBJ1-5 TRBD1 - TRBV2 CASRGTGYSNQPQHF TGTGCCAGCAGGGGGACAGGTTATAGCAATCAGCCCCAGCATTTT
TRBJ1-1 - - TRBV5-1 CASTQLGSMNTEAFF TGCGCCAGCACCCAACTGGGCAGCATGAACACTGAAGCTTTCTTT
TRBJ2-5 TRBD2 once TRBV19 CASSPRTSGEETQYF TGTGCCAGTAGTCCAAGGACTAGCGGGGAAGAGACCCAGTACTTC
TRBJ2-3 TRBD2 - TRBV18 CASSPGRAGTDTQYF TGTGCCAGCTCACCAGGGAGGGCGGGCACAGATACGCAGTATTTT
TRBJ2-2 - - TRBV6-1 CASKGTFNTGELFF TGTGCCAGCAAGGGGACTTTCAACACCGGGGAGCTGTTTTTT
TRBJ2-7 - once TRBV7-3 CASSLGGGLSYEQYF TGTGCCAGCAGCTTAGGTGGGGGCCTCTCCTACGAGCAGTACTTC
TRBJ1-4 TRBD1 few TRBV5-6 CASSLTGTGNEKLFF TGTGCCAGCAGCTTGACCGGGACAGGGAATGAAAAACTGTTTTTT
TRBJ1-6 TRBD1 - TRBV6-6 CASSLPGDSNSPLHF TGTGCCAGCTCACTACCGGGGGACAGCAATTCACCCCTCCACTTT
TRBJ2-3 TRBD2 - TRBV9 CASSGSGGAGGTQYF TGTGCCAGCAGCGGTAGCGGGGGGGCCGGTGGTACGCAGTATTTT
TRBJ2-7 - - TRBV5-4 CASSLDQRGYEQYF TGTGCCAGCAGCTTGGACCAACGAGGTTACGAGCAGTACTTC
TRBJ1-1 - - TRBV20-1 CSARDRTEAFF TGCAGTGCTAGAGATCGTACTGAAGCTTTCTTT